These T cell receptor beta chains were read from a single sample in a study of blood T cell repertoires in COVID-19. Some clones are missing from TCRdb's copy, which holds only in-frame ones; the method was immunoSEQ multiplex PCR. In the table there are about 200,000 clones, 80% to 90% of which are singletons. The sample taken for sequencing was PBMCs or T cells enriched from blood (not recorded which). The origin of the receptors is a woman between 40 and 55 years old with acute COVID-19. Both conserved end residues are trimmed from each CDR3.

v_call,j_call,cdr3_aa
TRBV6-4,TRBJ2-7,ASRGLLTAYEQY
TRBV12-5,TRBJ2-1,ASRGWYNEQF
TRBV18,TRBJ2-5,ASSMREALWETQY
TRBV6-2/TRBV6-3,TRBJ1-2,ASSTLGLVLYT
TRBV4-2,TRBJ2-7,ASSLQDRAPYEQY
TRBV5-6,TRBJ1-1,ASSFSEDTEAF
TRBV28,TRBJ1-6,ASKQTAGTSFNSPLH
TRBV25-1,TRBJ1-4,ASSESGGFEKLF
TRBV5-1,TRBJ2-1,ASSLLVAAPRWVYNEQF
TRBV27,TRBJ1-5,ASSFTGGNQPQH
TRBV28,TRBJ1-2,ASSLEGAPYGYT
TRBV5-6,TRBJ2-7,ASSFVGRTYEQY
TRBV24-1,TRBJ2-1,ATSDFPRYNEQF
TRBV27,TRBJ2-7,ASRTSVPYEQY
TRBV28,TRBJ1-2,ASSPSEQGGGYT
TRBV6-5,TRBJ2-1,ASSLRGTPLDEQF
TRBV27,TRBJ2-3,ASSFLTSGSAADTQY
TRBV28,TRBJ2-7,ASSPLLQGAYEQY
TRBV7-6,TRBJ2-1,ASSLVRAGGGEQF
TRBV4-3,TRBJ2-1,ASSKSPSGRVYEQF
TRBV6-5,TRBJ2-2,ASSPGTRSGELF
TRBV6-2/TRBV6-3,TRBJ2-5,ASSSYVMEETQY
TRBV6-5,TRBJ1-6,ASSPGQGSLTLH
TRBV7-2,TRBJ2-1,ASSSGGGNEQF
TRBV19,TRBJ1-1,ASADSWDTEAF
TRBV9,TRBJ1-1,ASSSLGTGGEDTEAF
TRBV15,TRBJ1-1,ATSKPRDSLNTEAF
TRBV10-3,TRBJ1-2,AISDRTGTFNYGYT
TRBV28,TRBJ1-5,ASSLRDSNYQPQH
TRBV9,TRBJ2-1,ASSASGTAYNEQF
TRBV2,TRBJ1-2,ASSAWDRAGGYT
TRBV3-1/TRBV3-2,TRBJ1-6,ASSPRGNSPLH
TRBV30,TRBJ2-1,AWARDREYNEQF
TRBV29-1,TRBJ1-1,SVDYAF
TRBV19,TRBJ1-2,ASSAQQGAGGYT
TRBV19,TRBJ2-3,ASSITDTQY
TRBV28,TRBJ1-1,ASSFTGDRDTEAF
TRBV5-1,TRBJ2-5,ASSLGGTQETQY
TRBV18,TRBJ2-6,ASSGSDPRSSGANVLT
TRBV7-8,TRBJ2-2,ASSLMWQGNTGELF
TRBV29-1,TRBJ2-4,SVLGLAGEGGNIQY
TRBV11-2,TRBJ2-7,ASSLAIPRTAYSYEQY
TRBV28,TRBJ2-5,ASSFLRSGGQETQY
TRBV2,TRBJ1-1,ASSERSLMNTEAF
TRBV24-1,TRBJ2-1,ATSDPGGPVSYNEQF